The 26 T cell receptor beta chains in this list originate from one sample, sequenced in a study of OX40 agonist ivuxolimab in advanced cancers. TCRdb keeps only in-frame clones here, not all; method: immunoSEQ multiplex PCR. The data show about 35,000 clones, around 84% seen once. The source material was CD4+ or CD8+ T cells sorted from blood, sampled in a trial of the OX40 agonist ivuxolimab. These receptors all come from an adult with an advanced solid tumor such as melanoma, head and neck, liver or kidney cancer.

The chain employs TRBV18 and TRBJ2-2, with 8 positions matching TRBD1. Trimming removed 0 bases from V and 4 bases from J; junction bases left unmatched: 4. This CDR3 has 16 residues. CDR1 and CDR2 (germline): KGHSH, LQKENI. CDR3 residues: CASSPPGQATTGELFF. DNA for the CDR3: TGTGCCAGCTCACCACCGGGACAGGCCACCACCGGGGAGCTGTTTTTT.

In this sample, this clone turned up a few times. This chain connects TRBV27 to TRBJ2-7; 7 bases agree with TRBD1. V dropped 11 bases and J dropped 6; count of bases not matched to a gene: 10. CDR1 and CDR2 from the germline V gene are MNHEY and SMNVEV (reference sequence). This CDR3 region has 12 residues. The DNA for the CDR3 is TGTGCCGCACACGACAGGGTGGGCGAGCAGTACTTC. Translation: CAAHDRVGEQYF.

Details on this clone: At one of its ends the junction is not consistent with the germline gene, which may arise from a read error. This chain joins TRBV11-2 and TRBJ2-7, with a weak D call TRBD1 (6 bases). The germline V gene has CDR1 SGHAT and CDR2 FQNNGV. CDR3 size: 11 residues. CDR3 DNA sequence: TGTGCCAGCAGCCGTACAGGGCGTCTCGACTTC. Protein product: CASSRTGRLDF.

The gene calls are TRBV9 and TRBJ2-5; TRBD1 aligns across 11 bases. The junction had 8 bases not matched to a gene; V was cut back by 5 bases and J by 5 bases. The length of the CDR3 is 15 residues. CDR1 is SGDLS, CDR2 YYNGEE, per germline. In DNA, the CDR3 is TGTGCCAGCAGTCTAGGGACAGGGGGTTGGGAGACCCAGTACTTC. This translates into CASSLGTGGWETQYF.

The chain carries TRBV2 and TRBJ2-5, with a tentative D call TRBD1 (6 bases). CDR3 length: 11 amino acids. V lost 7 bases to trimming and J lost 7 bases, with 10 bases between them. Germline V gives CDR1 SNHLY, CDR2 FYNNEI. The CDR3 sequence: CASIGTMTQYF. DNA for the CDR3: TGTGCCAGCATCGGGACAATGACCCAGTACTTC. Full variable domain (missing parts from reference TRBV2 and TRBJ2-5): EPEVTQTPSHQVTQMGQEVILRCVPISNHLYFYWYRQILGQKVEFLVSFYNNEISEKSEIFDDQFSVERPDGSNFTLKIRSTKLEDSAMYFCASIGTMTQYFGPGTRLLVL.

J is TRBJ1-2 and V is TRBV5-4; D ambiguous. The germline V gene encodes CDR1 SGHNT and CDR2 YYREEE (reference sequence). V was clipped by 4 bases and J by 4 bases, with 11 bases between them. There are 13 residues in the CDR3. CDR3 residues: CASSKVGSYGYTF. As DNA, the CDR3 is TGTGCCAGCAGCAAGGTCGGGAGCTATGGCTACACCTTC.

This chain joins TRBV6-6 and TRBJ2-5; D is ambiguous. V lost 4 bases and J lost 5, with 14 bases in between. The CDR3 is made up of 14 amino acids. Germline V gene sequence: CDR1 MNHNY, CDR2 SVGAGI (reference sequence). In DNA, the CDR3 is TGTGCCAGCAGTTTAGACGGTCCCAGGGAGACCCAGTACTTC. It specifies CASSLDGPRETQYF.

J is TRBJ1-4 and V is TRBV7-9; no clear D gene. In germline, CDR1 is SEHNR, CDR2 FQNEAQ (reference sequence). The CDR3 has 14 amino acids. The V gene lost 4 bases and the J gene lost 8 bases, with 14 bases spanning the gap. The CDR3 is CASSYPAGDEKLFF. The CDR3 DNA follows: TGTGCCAGCAGCTACCCTGCAGGTGACGAAAAACTGTTTTTT.

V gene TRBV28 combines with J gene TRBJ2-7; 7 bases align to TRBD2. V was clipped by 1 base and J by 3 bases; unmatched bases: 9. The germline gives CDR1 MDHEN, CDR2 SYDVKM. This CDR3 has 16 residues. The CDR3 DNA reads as TGTGCCAGCAGTTTATTGTCTATGGCTAGCGGCTACGAGCAGTACTTC. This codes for CASSLLSMASGYEQYF. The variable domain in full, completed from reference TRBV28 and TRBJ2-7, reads DVKVTQSSRYLVKRTGEKVFLECVQDMDHENMFWYRQDPGLGLRLIYFSYDVKMKEKGDIPEGYSVSREKKERFSLILESASTNQTSMYLCASSLLSMASGYEQYFGPGTRLTVT.

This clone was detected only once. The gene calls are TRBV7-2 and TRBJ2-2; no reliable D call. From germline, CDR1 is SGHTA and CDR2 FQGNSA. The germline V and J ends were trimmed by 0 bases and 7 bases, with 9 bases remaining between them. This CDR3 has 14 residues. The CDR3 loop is CASSLALESGELFF. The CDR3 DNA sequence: TGTGCCAGCAGCTTAGCGCTCGAGAGCGGGGAGCTGTTTTTT.

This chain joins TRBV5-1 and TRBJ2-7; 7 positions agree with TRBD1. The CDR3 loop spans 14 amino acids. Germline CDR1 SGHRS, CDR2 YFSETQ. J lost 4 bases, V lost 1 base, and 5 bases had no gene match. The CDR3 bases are TGCGCCAGCAGCTTGCGGGGACAGCCATACGAGCAGTACTTC. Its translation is CASSLRGQPYEQYF. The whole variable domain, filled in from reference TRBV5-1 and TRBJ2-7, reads KAGVTQTPRYLIKTRGQQVTLSCSPISGHRSVSWYQQTPGQGLQFLFEYFSETQRNKGNFPGRFSGRQFSNSRSEMNVSTLELGDSALYLCASSLRGQPYEQYFGPGTRLTVT.

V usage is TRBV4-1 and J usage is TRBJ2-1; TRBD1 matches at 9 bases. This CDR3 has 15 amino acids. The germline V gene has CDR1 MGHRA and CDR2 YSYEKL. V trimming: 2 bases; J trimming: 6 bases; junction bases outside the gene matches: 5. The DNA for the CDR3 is TGCGCCAGCAGCCAATGGACAGGGGTAGCCAATGAGCAGTTCTTC. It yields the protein CASSQWTGVANEQFF.

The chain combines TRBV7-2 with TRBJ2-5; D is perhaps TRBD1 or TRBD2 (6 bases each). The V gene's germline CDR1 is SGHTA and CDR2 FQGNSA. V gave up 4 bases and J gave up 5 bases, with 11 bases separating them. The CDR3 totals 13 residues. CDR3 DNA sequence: TGTGCCAGCAGCTCCCAGGGGAGGGAGACCCAGTACTTC. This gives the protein CASSSQGRETQYF.

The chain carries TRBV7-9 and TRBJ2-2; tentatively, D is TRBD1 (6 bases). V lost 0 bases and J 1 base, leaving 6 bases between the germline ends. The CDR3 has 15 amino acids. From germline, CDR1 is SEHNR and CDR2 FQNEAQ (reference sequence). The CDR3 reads CASSLAGGNTGELFF. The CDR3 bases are TGTGCCAGCAGCTTAGCAGGGGGGAACACCGGGGAGCTGTTTTTT.

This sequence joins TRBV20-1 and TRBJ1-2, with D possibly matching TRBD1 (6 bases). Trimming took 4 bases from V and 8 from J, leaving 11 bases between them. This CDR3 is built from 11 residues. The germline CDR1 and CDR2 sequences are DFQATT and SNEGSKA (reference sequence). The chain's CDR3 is CSAIPGGGYTF. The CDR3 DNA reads TGCAGTGCTATCCCGGGGGGCGGCTACACCTTC.

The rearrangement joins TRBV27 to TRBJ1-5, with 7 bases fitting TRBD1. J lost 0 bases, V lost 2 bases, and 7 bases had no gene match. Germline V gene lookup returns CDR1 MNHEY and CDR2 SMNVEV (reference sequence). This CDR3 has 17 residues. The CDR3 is CASSLPGQTDSNQPQHF. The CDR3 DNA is TGTGCCAGCAGTTTACCGGGACAGACGGATAGCAATCAGCCCCAGCATTTT.

The CDR3 here is CASSFAGTNQPQHF. In DNA form, the CDR3 reads TGTGCCAGCAGCTTTGCGGGGACAAATCAGCCCCAGCATTTT. This rearrangement joins TRBV7-9 to TRBJ1-5; maybe TRBD1 (6 bases). The germline V and J ends were trimmed by 3 bases and 4 bases, with 10 bases remaining between them. Germline V gene sequence: CDR1 SEHNR, CDR2 FQNEAQ (reference sequence). This CDR3 contains 14 residues. The full variable domain, completed using reference TRBV7-9 and TRBJ1-5, is DTGVSQNPRHKITKRGQNVTFRCDPISEHNRLYWYRQTLGQGPEFLTYFQNEAQLEKSRLLSDRFSAERPKGSFSTLEIQRTEQGDSAMYLCASSFAGTNQPQHFGDGTRLSIL.

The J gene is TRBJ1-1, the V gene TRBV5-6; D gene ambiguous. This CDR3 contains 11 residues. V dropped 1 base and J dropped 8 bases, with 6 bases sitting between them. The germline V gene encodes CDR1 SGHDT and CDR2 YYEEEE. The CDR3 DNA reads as TGTGCCAGCAGCTTGTCGGGGGAAGCTTTCTTT. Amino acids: CASSLSGEAFF.

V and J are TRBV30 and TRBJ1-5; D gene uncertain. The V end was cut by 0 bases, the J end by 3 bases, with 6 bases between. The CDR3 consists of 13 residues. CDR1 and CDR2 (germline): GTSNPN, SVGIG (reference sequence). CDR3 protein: CAWSVQYNQPQHF. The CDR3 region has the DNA TGTGCCTGGAGTGTACAGTACAATCAGCCCCAGCATTTT.

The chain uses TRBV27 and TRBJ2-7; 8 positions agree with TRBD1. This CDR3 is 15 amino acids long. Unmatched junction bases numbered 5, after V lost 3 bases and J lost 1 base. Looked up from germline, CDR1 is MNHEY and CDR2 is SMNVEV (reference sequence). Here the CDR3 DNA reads TGTGCCAGCAGTTTCCGGACAGGGATTTCCTACGAGCAGTACTTC. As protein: CASSFRTGISYEQYF.

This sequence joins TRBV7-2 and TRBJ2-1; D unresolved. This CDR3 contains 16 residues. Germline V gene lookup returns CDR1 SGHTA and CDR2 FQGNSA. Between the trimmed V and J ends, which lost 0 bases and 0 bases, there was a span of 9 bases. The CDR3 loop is CASSLAVSASYNEQFF. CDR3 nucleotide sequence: TGTGCCAGCAGCTTAGCGGTTTCGGCCTCCTACAATGAGCAGTTCTTC.

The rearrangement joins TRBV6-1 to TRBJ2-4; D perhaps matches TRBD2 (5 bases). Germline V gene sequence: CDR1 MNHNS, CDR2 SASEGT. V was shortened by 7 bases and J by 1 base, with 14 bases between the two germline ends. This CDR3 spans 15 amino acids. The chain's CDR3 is CASKFAGGAKNIQYF. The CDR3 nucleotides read TGTGCCAGCAAATTTGCAGGCGGGGCCAAAAACATTCAGTACTTC.

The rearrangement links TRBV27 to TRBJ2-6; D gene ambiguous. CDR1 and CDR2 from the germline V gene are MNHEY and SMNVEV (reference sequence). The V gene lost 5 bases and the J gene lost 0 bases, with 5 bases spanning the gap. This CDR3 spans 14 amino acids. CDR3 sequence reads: CASSQFSGANVLTF. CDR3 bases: TGTGCCAGCAGTCAGTTCTCTGGGGCCAACGTCCTGACTTTC.

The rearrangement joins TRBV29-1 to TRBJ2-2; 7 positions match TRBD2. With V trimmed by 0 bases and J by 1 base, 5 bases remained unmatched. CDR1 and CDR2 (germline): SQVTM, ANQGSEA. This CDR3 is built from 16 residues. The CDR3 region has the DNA TGCAGCGTTGAAGATCTACTAGCGCGGAACACCGGGGAGCTGTTTTTT. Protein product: CSVEDLLARNTGELFF.

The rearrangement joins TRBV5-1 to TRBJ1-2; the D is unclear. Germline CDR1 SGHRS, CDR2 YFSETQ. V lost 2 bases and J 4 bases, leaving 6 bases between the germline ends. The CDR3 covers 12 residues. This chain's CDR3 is CASSFEGYGYTF. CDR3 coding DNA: TGCGCCAGCAGCTTTGAGGGCTATGGCTACACCTTC.

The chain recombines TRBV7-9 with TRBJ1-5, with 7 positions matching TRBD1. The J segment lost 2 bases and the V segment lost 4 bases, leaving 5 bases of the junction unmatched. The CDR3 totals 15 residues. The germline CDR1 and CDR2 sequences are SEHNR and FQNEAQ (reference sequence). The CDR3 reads CASSWGTGGNQPQHF. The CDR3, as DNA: TGTGCCAGCAGCTGGGGAACAGGGGGCAATCAGCCCCAGCATTTT. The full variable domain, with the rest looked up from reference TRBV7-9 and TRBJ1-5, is DTGVSQNPRHKITKRGQNVTFRCDPISEHNRLYWYRQTLGQGPEFLTYFQNEAQLEKSRLLSDRFSAERPKGSFSTLEIQRTEQGDSAMYLCASSWGTGGNQPQHFGDGTRLSIL.